This TCR beta chain was sequenced during a study of blood T cell repertoires in COVID-19. Study-level background: The origin of the acute and convalescent COVID-19 samples was the United States, Italy and Spain. PBMCs, B-cell-depleted T cells, or T cells were the source of the cDNA or gDNA that made up the material.

In the authors' workflow: Amplification with reference gene primers provided the estimates of nucleated cell counts. TCRdb's copy holds only in-frame clones and misses some; the assay was immunoSEQ multiplex PCR. That table is the source of V, J and clone size, and D and trimming were worked out from the DNA. In the table there are 100,000 to 150,000 clones, around 76% of which are singletons. This clone has just a few counts. CDR3 length: 14 residues. Germline V CDR1 and CDR2: KGHSH, LQKENI. V lost 2 bases, J lost 4 bases, and 8 bases lay in between. V and J are TRBV18 and TRBJ1-4; D is undetermined. Input material: peripheral blood. The sequence was obtained from an elderly man with COVID-19, enrolled during active disease. The DNA for the CDR3 is TGTGCCAGCTCACCAGGCCCGAATAATGAAAAACTGTTTTTT. Residues: CASSPGPNNEKLFF.